The present T cell receptor beta chain was sequenced within a study of T cell responses to AZD1222 COVID-19 vaccine. Sequencing used immunoSEQ multiplex PCR; TCRdb keeps in-frame clones, though not all of them. The profile shows roughly 100,000 clones, 90% of them singletons. Findings of the study overall: Only a handful of individuals given AZD1222 were seropositive at baseline. Every sample of the repertoires postdated the peak T cell response. Close to half of spike-specific TCRs reportedly recognize unmutated variant regions.

As regards this clone: Antigen unknown.

The CDR3 totals 14 residues. V was clipped by 7 bases and J by 1 base, with 10 bases between them. The V gene's germline CDR1 is LNHDA and CDR2 SQIVND (reference sequence). The TCR originated in an adult in good health. The sequencing used peripheral blood, collected on day 0 of AZD1222 vaccination. This chain uses TRBV19 with TRBJ2-2, with D uncertain. CDR3 in DNA: TGTGCCAGTATCAAACAGATGAACACCGGGGAGCTGTTTTTT. It translates to CASIKQMNTGELFF.